The 5 T cell receptor beta chains presented below share a single source sample, sequenced in a study of cytomegalovirus exposure and HLA in healthy donors. A multiplex PCR was run with 60 Vbeta primers and 13 Jbeta primers. Using immunoSEQ multiplex PCR, the repertoire was profiled, and TCRdb retains in-frame clones only, with some absent. Of fewer than 200,000 clones listed, roughly 82% are singletons. Sequencing used PBMCs. Source of these receptors: a girl aged 10 to 17 in good health and CMV-seropositive.

The V gene is TRBV18, the J gene TRBJ1-2, with D possibly TRBD1 on 6 matching bases. The V gene lost 3 bases and the J gene lost 6 bases, with 17 bases spanning the gap. The CDR3 sequence is 15 residues long. CDR1 and CDR2 from the germline V gene are KGHSH and LQKENI. The CDR3 DNA reads TGTGCCAGCTCACCCACTTTACAGGGCTTCGATGGCTACACCTTC. Its translation is CASSPTLQGFDGYTF.

The chain couples TRBV2 to TRBJ1-1; the match to TRBD1 covers 8 bases. This CDR3 spans 14 amino acids. From germline, CDR1 is SNHLY and CDR2 FYNNEI. The CDR3 coding sequence is TGTGCTGACAGGGGAAAAAAAGGCAACACTGAAGCTTTCTTT. The encoded protein is CADRGKKGNTEAFF.

The V call is TRBV10-3, the J call TRBJ2-7; D perhaps matches TRBD2 (6 bases). The CDR3 extends over 16 amino acids. V lost 0 bases, J lost 4 bases, and 16 bases lay in between. Per germline, CDR1 ENHRY and CDR2 SYGVKD. CDR3 sequence reads: CAISESAGRFGYEQYF. In nucleotides, the CDR3 is TGTGCCATCAGTGAGTCAGCGGGCAGGTTCGGTTACGAGCAGTACTTC.

A single count supports this clone. The chain uses TRBV5-1 and TRBJ1-1; 8 bases fit TRBD1. The V gene's germline CDR1 is SGHRS and CDR2 YFSETQ. Trimming took 4 bases from V and 4 from J; bases not matched to a gene: 9. CDR3 length equals 15 residues. The DNA for the CDR3 is TGCGCCAGCAGCCCCCGACAGGGGTTGACCACTGAAGCTTTCTTT. It translates to CASSPRQGLTTEAFF.

This clone was seen a few times. V and J are TRBV5-1 and TRBJ1-2; 8 nucleotides line up with TRBD1. Germline V CDR1 and CDR2: SGHRS, YFSETQ. This CDR3 has 14 residues. The V segment lost 4 bases and the J segment 4 bases; nucleotides outside the gene matches: 6. The CDR3 DNA is TGCGCCAGCAGCGGCCGGGACAGGACCTATGGCTACACCTTC. This gives the protein CASSGRDRTYGYTF.